This TCR beta chain came from a study of T-cell reconstitution after alpha-beta-depleted transplantation in children. V was cut by 0 bases and J by 11 bases, with 11 bases left in between. The CDR3 length is 12 residues. The germline V gene encodes CDR1 LGHDT and CDR2 YNNKEL (reference sequence). This clonotype was observed a few times. What it binds is not known. Study-wide findings and caveats: A year had passed since transplant, and T-cell counts and diversity by then came mostly from newly produced T cells. Surviving recipient cells, namely T cells and thymic progenitors, were the source of high day-60 TCRbeta diversity in some patients. About two months after transplant, alpha-beta T cells reportedly came from several hundred expanded graft clones.

Preparation of the TCRbeta library involved a method that used unique molecular identifiers. TCRdb fed the PCR reads into MiXCR, producing one record per CDR3 protein. The table shows around 440,000 distinct CDR3 sequences, with around 15% occurring only once. This chain links TRBV3-1 with TRBJ2-7; a weak D match, TRBD1 (5 bases). The sequencing used PBMCs, mostly from graft donor cells, collected 360 days after TCRalphabeta/CD19-depleted stem cell transplant. The receptor's source is a boy under two years old who had a stem cell transplant for Wiskott-Aldrich syndrome, so the T cells may come from the graft donor. Written as DNA, the CDR3 is TGTGCCAGCAGCCAAGAGGGGCGCACGGAGTACTTC. The encoded protein is CASSQEGRTEYF.